This T cell receptor (beta chain) was captured in a study of blood T cells in healthy people across ages. Across the study: Researchers report that template switching captured about one barcoded beta molecule per two T cells.

This CDR3 contains 14 residues. Germline CDR1 and CDR2: SGHTA and FQGNSA. V was shortened by 1 base and J by 5 bases, with 11 bases between the two germline ends. Approximately 9 milliliters was the volume of peripheral blood drawn from each donor. Study observations and caveats: Estimated diversity that came from one million T cells was considered an underestimate. Unsorted PBMC material precluded a definitive naive versus antigen-experienced comparison.

A second PCR, run for about 6 to 11 cycles, used a sample-barcoded 5' primer plus a J-beta primer mix. TCRdb independently ran MiXCR on the 5' RACE reads; one entry per CDR3 protein. The data show about 400,000 distinct CDR3 sequences, 50% to 60% seen once. This clonotype was picked up many times. Antigen: not known. The V call is TRBV7-2, the J call TRBJ1-1; no definite D call. The receptor was derived from a man aged 55-75 years in good health. Material: blood. The CDR3 sequence: CASSLGHMGTEAFF. As DNA, the CDR3 is TGTGCCAGCAGCTTAGGGCACATGGGAACTGAAGCTTTCTTT.